The next 13 T cell receptor beta chains were all read from a single sample in a study of PD-1 blockade in classical Hodgkin lymphoma. The sample's time point: cycle 4 day 1 (C4D1), after less than 7 weeks of nivolumab. Brentuximab vedotin exposure varied among the patients, all of whom had relapsed after autologous stem cell transplantation. Method: immunoSEQ multiplex PCR; TCRdb's copy keeps in-frame clones and lacks some. The sample consists of some 19,000 clones, over 75% of them appearing once. Sequenced here: peripheral blood mononuclear cells (PBMCs), sampled before the fourth cycle of nivolumab. The source of these receptors is a human donor with classical Hodgkin lymphoma.

This chain connects TRBV6-5 to TRBJ1-1, with TRBD1 matching 8 bases. V was clipped by 0 bases and J by 3 bases; unmatched bases: 6. CDR1 MNHEY and CDR2 SVGAGI come from the germline V gene. The CDR3 spans 16 residues. CDR3 in amino acids: CASSYSQDRGHTEAFF. The CDR3 DNA sequence: TGTGCCAGCAGTTACTCCCAAGACAGGGGCCACACTGAAGCTTTCTTT.

This chain joins TRBV7-8 and TRBJ1-2; possible D gene TRBD1, 5 bases. The germline V gene has CDR1 SGHVS and CDR2 FQNEAQ. This CDR3 region has 14 residues. The germline V and J ends were trimmed by 4 bases and 4 bases, with 13 bases remaining between them. Here the CDR3 reads CASSSGLGVYGYTF. CDR3 coding DNA: TGTGCCAGCAGCTCAGGGTTGGGCGTCTATGGCTACACCTTC.

The V gene is TRBV9, the J gene TRBJ2-1; 7 bases match TRBD2. CDR3 length: 16 amino acids. The germline V gene encodes CDR1 SGDLS and CDR2 YYNGEE. The junction had 8 bases not matched to a gene; V was cut back by 1 base and J by 4 bases. The CDR3 DNA follows: TGTGCCAGCAGCGTACTCCCTAGCGGCCAATACAATGAGCAGTTCTTC. Its protein is CASSVLPSGQYNEQFF.

The V call is TRBV19, the J call TRBJ1-1; 7 nucleotides line up with TRBD1. The CDR3 spans 14 residues. In germline, CDR1 is LNHDA, CDR2 SQIVND (reference sequence). After removal of 6 bases from V and 10 bases from J, the junction contained 14 bases not matched to a gene. CDR3 sequence: CASRRDSGPWGAFF. CDR3 in DNA: TGTGCCAGTAGGCGGGACAGTGGTCCTTGGGGAGCTTTCTTT.

V is TRBV2 and J is TRBJ2-3, with 7 bases lining up with TRBD2. The V and J ends lost 7 bases and 5 bases, in that order; junction bases with no gene match: 6. CDR3 length equals 13 residues. CDR1 SNHLY and CDR2 FYNNEI come from the germline V gene. The CDR3 loop is CASIGGVGDTQYF. The CDR3 DNA reads TGTGCCAGCATTGGGGGGGTAGGAGATACGCAGTATTTT.

This clone was detected only a few times. V usage is TRBV18 and J usage is TRBJ1-5; no reliable D call. V lost 4 bases and J lost 3, with 13 bases in between. This CDR3 comprises 15 residues. The germline CDR1 and CDR2 sequences are KGHSH and LQKENI. In nucleotides, the CDR3 is TGTGCCAGCTCACGGGGTCGGGTACCCAATCAGCCCCAGCATTTT. Amino acids: CASSRGRVPNQPQHF.

This sequence joins TRBV6-1 and TRBJ1-1; D is ambiguous. This CDR3 has 16 residues. The germline V gene has CDR1 MNHNS and CDR2 SASEGT. Trimming removed 3 bases from V and 5 bases from J, with 19 bases in between. The CDR3 reads CASSDPRAVSGTEAFF. Written as DNA, the CDR3 is TGTGCCAGCAGTGACCCCCGGGCGGTAAGTGGGACTGAAGCTTTCTTT.

J is TRBJ1-1 and V is TRBV15; tentative D call: TRBD1 (5 bases). The V and J ends lost 3 bases and 0 bases respectively, with 8 bases between them. There are 14 residues in the CDR3. Per the germline V gene, CDR1 is LNHNV and CDR2 is YYDKDF (reference sequence). CDR3 residues: CATSRGLMNTEAFF. CDR3 bases: TGTGCCACCAGCAGGGGACTTATGAACACTGAAGCTTTCTTT.

The chain couples TRBV5-4 to TRBJ1-5; D is unresolved. V lost 5 bases to trimming and J lost 0 bases, with 18 bases between them. This CDR3 region has 17 residues. Per the germline V gene, CDR1 is SGHNT and CDR2 is YYREEE (reference sequence). CDR3 loop: CASRSTDWGDSNQPQHF. The CDR3 DNA reads TGTGCCAGCAGATCCACGGACTGGGGAGATAGCAATCAGCCCCAGCATTTT.

The chain's CDR3 is CASSLATDPTGSSIWGIYGYTF. The CDR3 DNA follows: TGCGCCAGCAGCTTGGCGACGGATCCGACAGGTAGTTCTATTTGGGGAATCTATGGCTACACCTTC. The genes are TRBV5-1 and TRBJ1-2; perhaps TRBD1 as D (6 bases). Germline V CDR1 and CDR2: SGHRS, YFSETQ. CDR3 size: 22 residues. Between the trimmed V and J ends, which lost 0 bases and 4 bases, there was a span of 34 bases.

The chain carries TRBV19 and TRBJ2-3, with no clear D. V gave up 3 bases and J gave up 1 base, with 11 bases separating them. Germline CDR1 is LNHDA and CDR2 is SQIVND (reference sequence). The CDR3 is 15 residues long. The CDR3 here is CASSIGPYGTDTQYF. The CDR3 region has the DNA TGTGCCAGTAGTATTGGGCCATACGGCACAGATACGCAGTATTTT.

The V call is TRBV4-1, the J call TRBJ2-3; TRBD2 aligns across 8 bases. V dropped 0 bases and J dropped 6; count of bases not matched to a gene: 11. This CDR3 comprises 17 residues. Germline CDR1 MGHRA, CDR2 YSYEKL. In DNA, the CDR3 is TGCGCCAGCAGCCAAGAAGCCGGGACTAGGGCATCGGATACGCAGTATTTT. Translated, it gives CASSQEAGTRASDTQYF.

As concerns this clone: Relative to the germline gene, one junction end is altered; a read error may explain this. Other DNA sequences from this sample encode an identical CDR3 as well. V usage is TRBV25-1 and J usage is TRBJ2-3, with 11 bases identical to TRBD1. Germline lookup yields CDR1 MGHDK and CDR2 SYGVNS. This CDR3 contains 15 residues. The CDR3 DNA sequence: TGTGCCAGCAGTGAACGGACAGGGGGCCTAGATACGCAGTATTTC. It encodes CASSERTGGLDTQYF.